These 25 T cell receptor beta chains were sequenced from one sample in a study of T-cell reconstitution after alpha-beta-depleted transplantation in children. Library preparation (for TCRbeta) was performed with unique molecular identifiers. TCRdb re-derived calls from the PCR reads in MiXCR, one entry per CDR3 protein. The sample lists 450,000 to 600,000 distinct CDR3 sequences; around 19% were seen once. Sequenced here: PBMCs from the stem cell graft donor, sampled from the stem cell graft. The receptors come from a human donor who donated a stem cell graft to a child with acute lymphoblastic leukemia.

The V call is TRBV7-8, the J call TRBJ2-7, with a possible D match to TRBD2 (5 bases). Germline V lookup: CDR1 SGHVS, CDR2 FQNEAQ. The CDR3 runs 16 residues. The ends were cut back, 2 bases at V and 4 bases at J, with 18 bases in the middle. The CDR3 loop is CASSLSEGYFDYEQYF. CDR3 DNA sequence: TGTGCCAGCAGCTTAAGTGAGGGCTATTTTGATTACGAGCAGTACTTC. The variable domain in full, completed from reference TRBV7-8 and TRBJ2-7, reads GAGVSQSPRYKVAKRGQDVALRCDPISGHVSLFWYQQALGQGPEFLTYFQNEAQLDKSGLPSDRFFAERPEGSVSTLKIQRTQQEDSAVYLCASSLSEGYFDYEQYFGPGTRLTVT.

About this clonotype itself: The junction departs from germline at one end; a sequencing error may be responsible. This sequence joins TRBV5-6 and TRBJ1-2; 7 bases are shared with TRBD1. The length of the CDR3 is 18 residues. The germline CDR1 and CDR2 sequences are SGHDT and YYEEEE. In nucleotides, the CDR3 is TGTGCCAGCAGCCCCCTCCGGGACAGACCATCTTCTAACTATGGCTGCACCTTC. Translating gives CASSPLRDRPSSNYGCTF.

A few counts support this clonotype. This chain links TRBV29-1 with TRBJ2-7; no clear D gene. This CDR3 has 14 residues. From germline, CDR1 is SQVTM and CDR2 ANQGSEA. The V gene lost 6 bases and the J gene lost 3 bases, with 18 bases spanning the gap. CDR3 nucleotide sequence: TGCAGCGTCTTCAGACATTCCGAGGTCTACGAGCAGTACTTC. Protein product: CSVFRHSEVYEQYF.

The chain links TRBV5-1 to TRBJ2-7; D may match TRBD1 or TRBD2 (5 bases each). The CDR3 is made up of 14 amino acids. Between the trimmed V and J ends, which lost 7 bases and 2 bases, there was a span of 16 bases. CDR1 and CDR2 from the germline V gene are SGHRS and YFSETQ. CDR3: CASGHWDRTYEQYF. The CDR3 region has the DNA TGCGCCAGCGGACATTGGGACCGGACCTACGAGCAGTACTTC.

This clonotype has only a few counts. The V call is TRBV7-9, the J call TRBJ2-1, with 7 bases aligning to TRBD2. V lost 3 bases to trimming and J lost 6 bases; unmatched junction nucleotides: 8. CDR1 is SEHNR, CDR2 FQNEAQ, per germline (reference sequence). The CDR3 loop spans 15 amino acids. The CDR3 loop reads CASSFSGGTPNEQFF. DNA of the CDR3: TGTGCCAGCAGCTTTTCGGGAGGCACCCCCAATGAGCAGTTCTTC. The full variable domain, in which reference TRBV7-9 and TRBJ2-1 provide the parts outside the CDR3, is DTGVSQNPRHKITKRGQNVTFRCDPISEHNRLYWYRQTLGQGPEFLTYFQNEAQLEKSRLLSDRFSAERPKGSFSTLEIQRTEQGDSAMYLCASSFSGGTPNEQFFGPGTRLTVL.

This clonotype has only a few counts. The J gene is TRBJ2-7, the V gene TRBV20-1; 9 nucleotides line up with TRBD2. Trimming at V came to 5 bases and at J to 2 bases, leaving 7 bases not matched to a gene. The CDR3 covers 14 residues. In germline, CDR1 is DFQATT, CDR2 SNEGSKA (reference sequence). The CDR3 reads CSAGKTSGTYEQYF. As DNA, the CDR3 is TGCAGTGCTGGGAAGACTAGCGGAACCTACGAGCAGTACTTC.

This rearrangement joins TRBV6-2 or TRBV6-3 to TRBJ2-1, with 11 positions matching TRBD2. V gave up 6 bases and J gave up 6 bases; unmatched junction bases: 7. Germline CDR1 MNHEY, CDR2 SVGEGT. The CDR3 length is 15 residues. CDR3: CASSELAGVSNEQFF. The CDR3 region has the DNA TGTGCCAGCAGCGAACTAGCGGGAGTCTCCAATGAGCAGTTCTTC.

The table lists this clonotype with many counts. The chain has TRBV12-3 or TRBV12-4 and TRBJ1-5; D is unclear. The CDR3 loop spans 15 amino acids. V lost 7 bases and J 1 base, leaving 14 bases between the germline ends. The CDR3 sequence: CASTWEGSSNQPQHF. CDR3 bases: TGTGCCAGCACCTGGGAGGGTTCCAGCAATCAGCCCCAGCATTTT.

This clonotype has a handful of counts. Here the CDR3 reads CASTPGRLAKNIQYF. In DNA, the CDR3 is TGTGCCAGCACCCCGGGGAGACTAGCCAAAAACATTCAGTACTTC. The V and J genes are TRBV12-3 or TRBV12-4 and TRBJ2-4; perhaps TRBD2 as D (5 bases). Between the trimmed V and J ends, which lost 7 bases and 0 bases, there was a span of 13 bases. This CDR3 has 15 residues.

CDR3 nucleotide sequence: TGTGCCAGCAGTGGCCGGACGAACACTGAAGCTTTCTTT. This sequence encodes CASSGRTNTEAFF. The chain has TRBV25-1 and TRBJ1-1; D is unclear. Trimming pared 4 bases from V and 1 base from J, leaving 7 bases between. The CDR3 length is 13 residues. Germline V gene data show CDR1 as MGHDK and CDR2 as SYGVNS.

This clonotype has more than one count but fewer than ten. J is TRBJ2-1 and V is TRBV9; D might be TRBD1 or TRBD2, each matching 5 bases. The CDR3 contains 14 residues. CDR1 and CDR2 from the germline V gene are SGDLS and YYNGEE. Trimming left V 0 bases short and J 9 bases short, with 13 bases between. Written as DNA, the CDR3 is TGTGCCAGCAGCGTAGCGGTCCCTGGGGGTGAGCAGTTCTTC. As protein: CASSVAVPGGEQFF.

This clonotype was picked up a small number of times. The chain links TRBV3-1 to TRBJ2-2, with D possibly TRBD2 on 6 matching bases. This CDR3 has 14 residues. Germline values: CDR1 LGHDT, CDR2 YNNKEL (reference sequence). V shed 6 bases and J shed 0 bases, with 8 bases lying between them. CDR3: CASRGGPNTGELFF. The CDR3, as DNA: TGTGCCAGCAGAGGAGGGCCGAACACCGGGGAGCTGTTTTTT.

This clonotype was found a few times. The J gene is TRBJ2-2, the V gene TRBV6-2 or TRBV6-3, with TRBD2 matching over 10 bases. V trimming: 2 bases; J trimming: 5 bases; junction bases outside the gene matches: 5. From germline, CDR1 is MNHEY and CDR2 SVGEGT. The CDR3 covers 16 residues. DNA of the CDR3: TGTGCCAGCAGTTACCCCAGCGGGAGGGAAACCGGGGAGCTGTTTTTT. Protein: CASSYPSGRETGELFF.

This clonotype was seen more than once but under ten times. The chain joins TRBV29-1 to TRBJ2-2; TRBD1 matches 7 bases. V lost 6 bases, J lost 5 bases, and 9 bases stayed unmatched. Germline V gives CDR1 SQVTM, CDR2 ANQGSEA. This CDR3 comprises 14 residues. CDR3 protein: CSVVTGVNTGELFF. CDR3 sequence (DNA): TGCAGCGTGGTTACAGGGGTGAATACCGGGGAGCTGTTTTTT.

Many counts were recorded for this clonotype. The rearrangement uses TRBV5-8 and TRBJ1-1, with 10 bases aligning to TRBD1. CDR3 length: 16 residues. Germline V gene sequence: CDR1 SGHTS, CDR2 YDEGEE. J gave up 1 base and V 2 bases, and 5 bases lay outside the gene matches. The CDR3 region has the DNA TGTGCCAGCAGCTTCCGGGACAGGGGACCGAACACTGAAGCTTTCTTT. Translating gives CASSFRDRGPNTEAFF.

CDR3 sequence: CSVAGGQYNEQFF. The CDR3 nucleotides read TGCAGCGTTGCGGGAGGGCAATACAATGAGCAGTTCTTC. This chain uses TRBV29-1 with TRBJ2-1; 8 positions match TRBD2. V trimming: 4 bases; J trimming: 4 bases; junction bases outside the gene matches: 3. The CDR3 consists of 13 residues. Per germline, CDR1 SQVTM and CDR2 ANQGSEA.

J is TRBJ1-1 and V is TRBV6-5; D remains unclear. V gave up 4 bases and J gave up 3 bases, with 15 bases separating them. Germline V gene sequence: CDR1 MNHEY, CDR2 SVGAGI. CDR3 length: 15 residues. CDR3 in DNA: TGTGCCAGCAGTTCGCTGGGCGAGAGGTACACTGAAGCTTTCTTT. This codes for CASSSLGERYTEAFF.

The chain recombines TRBV7-9 with TRBJ1-1; D remains ambiguous. V was shortened by 3 bases and J by 0 bases, with 14 bases between the two germline ends. Germline CDR1 is SEHNR and CDR2 is FQNEAQ (reference sequence). The CDR3 covers 16 residues. This CDR3 reads CASSLVGSSMNTEAFF. The DNA for the CDR3 is TGTGCCAGCAGCTTGGTCGGCAGCTCAATGAACACTGAAGCTTTCTTT.

As to this clonotype: The junction departs from the called germline gene at one end, perhaps through a read error. The CDR3 sequence is CASSLDTGSNQPHHF. CDR3 nucleotide sequence: TGTGCCAGCAGCTTAGATACAGGGTCGAATCAGCCCCACCATTTT. J is TRBJ1-5 and V is TRBV7-9; D is perhaps TRBD1 (6 bases). The germline gives CDR1 SEHNR, CDR2 FQNEAQ (reference sequence). This CDR3 has 15 residues. Supplemented by reference TRBV7-9 and TRBJ1-5, the full variable domain reads DTGVSQNPRHKITKRGQNVTFRCDPISEHNRLYWYRQTLGQGPEFLTYFQNEAQLEKSRLLSDRFSAERPKGSFSTLEIQRTEQGDSAMYLCASSLDTGSNQPHHFGDGTRLSIL.

The V and J genes are TRBV11-3 and TRBJ1-1; D remains unclear. Trimming pared 4 bases from V and 8 bases from J, leaving 8 bases between. CDR1 is SGHNT and CDR2 is YENEEA in the germline V gene. The CDR3 is 11 residues long. In DNA, the CDR3 is TGTGCCAGCAGCTCGGACCGGGAAGCTTTCTTT. It codes for CASSSDREAFF.

The V gene is TRBV29-1, the J gene TRBJ2-4; 13 bases match TRBD2. Per the germline V gene, CDR1 is SQVTM and CDR2 is ANQGSEA. The CDR3 has 13 amino acids. The J segment lost 15 bases and the V segment lost 7 bases, leaving 12 bases of the junction unmatched. CDR3 in DNA: TGCAGCGACCCGGGACTAGCGGGATCAAACTCGTACTTC. Amino acids: CSDPGLAGSNSYF.

This clonotype was seen a handful of times. CDR3 sequence: CSVDLAGIDTQYF. The CDR3 DNA reads as TGCAGCGTTGACCTAGCGGGAATAGATACGCAGTATTTT. The rearrangement uses TRBV29-1 and TRBJ2-3; 9 nucleotides line up with TRBD2. V dropped 3 bases and J dropped 5; count of bases not matched to a gene: 3. In germline, CDR1 is SQVTM, CDR2 ANQGSEA. The CDR3 has 13 amino acids.

This clonotype was recorded a few times. V and J are TRBV5-5 and TRBJ1-1, with 7 bases aligning to TRBD1. This CDR3 has 13 amino acids. With 4 bases clipped from V and 3 bases from J, the junction kept 3 bases outside the gene matches. Germline assignment: CDR1 SGHKS and CDR2 YYEKEE (reference sequence). The CDR3 spells CASSGGTDTEAFF. The DNA for the CDR3 is TGTGCCAGCAGCGGGGGGACAGACACTGAAGCTTTCTTT.

This clonotype was detected only once. A junction boundary mismatches the germline segment, possibly from a read error. The V call is TRBV5-1, the J call TRBJ1-1, with D uncertain. The germline gives CDR1 SGHRS, CDR2 YFSETQ. CDR3 size: 15 residues. CDR3 loop: CASSRRLDGNTEAFF. The CDR3 nucleotides read TGCGCCAGCAGCCGGAGACTGGACGGGAACACTGAAGCTTTCTTC.

This clonotype was seen many times. The CDR3, as DNA: TGTGCCAGCTCACCTGGGACAGGGCTACTTCACGAGCAGTACTTC. Translation gives CASSPGTGLLHEQYF. The chain is built from TRBV18 and TRBJ2-7; 9 nucleotides match TRBD1. Germline CDR1 reads KGHSH; CDR2 reads LQKENI. This CDR3 spans 15 amino acids. J gave up 5 bases and V 3 bases, and 8 bases lay outside the gene matches.